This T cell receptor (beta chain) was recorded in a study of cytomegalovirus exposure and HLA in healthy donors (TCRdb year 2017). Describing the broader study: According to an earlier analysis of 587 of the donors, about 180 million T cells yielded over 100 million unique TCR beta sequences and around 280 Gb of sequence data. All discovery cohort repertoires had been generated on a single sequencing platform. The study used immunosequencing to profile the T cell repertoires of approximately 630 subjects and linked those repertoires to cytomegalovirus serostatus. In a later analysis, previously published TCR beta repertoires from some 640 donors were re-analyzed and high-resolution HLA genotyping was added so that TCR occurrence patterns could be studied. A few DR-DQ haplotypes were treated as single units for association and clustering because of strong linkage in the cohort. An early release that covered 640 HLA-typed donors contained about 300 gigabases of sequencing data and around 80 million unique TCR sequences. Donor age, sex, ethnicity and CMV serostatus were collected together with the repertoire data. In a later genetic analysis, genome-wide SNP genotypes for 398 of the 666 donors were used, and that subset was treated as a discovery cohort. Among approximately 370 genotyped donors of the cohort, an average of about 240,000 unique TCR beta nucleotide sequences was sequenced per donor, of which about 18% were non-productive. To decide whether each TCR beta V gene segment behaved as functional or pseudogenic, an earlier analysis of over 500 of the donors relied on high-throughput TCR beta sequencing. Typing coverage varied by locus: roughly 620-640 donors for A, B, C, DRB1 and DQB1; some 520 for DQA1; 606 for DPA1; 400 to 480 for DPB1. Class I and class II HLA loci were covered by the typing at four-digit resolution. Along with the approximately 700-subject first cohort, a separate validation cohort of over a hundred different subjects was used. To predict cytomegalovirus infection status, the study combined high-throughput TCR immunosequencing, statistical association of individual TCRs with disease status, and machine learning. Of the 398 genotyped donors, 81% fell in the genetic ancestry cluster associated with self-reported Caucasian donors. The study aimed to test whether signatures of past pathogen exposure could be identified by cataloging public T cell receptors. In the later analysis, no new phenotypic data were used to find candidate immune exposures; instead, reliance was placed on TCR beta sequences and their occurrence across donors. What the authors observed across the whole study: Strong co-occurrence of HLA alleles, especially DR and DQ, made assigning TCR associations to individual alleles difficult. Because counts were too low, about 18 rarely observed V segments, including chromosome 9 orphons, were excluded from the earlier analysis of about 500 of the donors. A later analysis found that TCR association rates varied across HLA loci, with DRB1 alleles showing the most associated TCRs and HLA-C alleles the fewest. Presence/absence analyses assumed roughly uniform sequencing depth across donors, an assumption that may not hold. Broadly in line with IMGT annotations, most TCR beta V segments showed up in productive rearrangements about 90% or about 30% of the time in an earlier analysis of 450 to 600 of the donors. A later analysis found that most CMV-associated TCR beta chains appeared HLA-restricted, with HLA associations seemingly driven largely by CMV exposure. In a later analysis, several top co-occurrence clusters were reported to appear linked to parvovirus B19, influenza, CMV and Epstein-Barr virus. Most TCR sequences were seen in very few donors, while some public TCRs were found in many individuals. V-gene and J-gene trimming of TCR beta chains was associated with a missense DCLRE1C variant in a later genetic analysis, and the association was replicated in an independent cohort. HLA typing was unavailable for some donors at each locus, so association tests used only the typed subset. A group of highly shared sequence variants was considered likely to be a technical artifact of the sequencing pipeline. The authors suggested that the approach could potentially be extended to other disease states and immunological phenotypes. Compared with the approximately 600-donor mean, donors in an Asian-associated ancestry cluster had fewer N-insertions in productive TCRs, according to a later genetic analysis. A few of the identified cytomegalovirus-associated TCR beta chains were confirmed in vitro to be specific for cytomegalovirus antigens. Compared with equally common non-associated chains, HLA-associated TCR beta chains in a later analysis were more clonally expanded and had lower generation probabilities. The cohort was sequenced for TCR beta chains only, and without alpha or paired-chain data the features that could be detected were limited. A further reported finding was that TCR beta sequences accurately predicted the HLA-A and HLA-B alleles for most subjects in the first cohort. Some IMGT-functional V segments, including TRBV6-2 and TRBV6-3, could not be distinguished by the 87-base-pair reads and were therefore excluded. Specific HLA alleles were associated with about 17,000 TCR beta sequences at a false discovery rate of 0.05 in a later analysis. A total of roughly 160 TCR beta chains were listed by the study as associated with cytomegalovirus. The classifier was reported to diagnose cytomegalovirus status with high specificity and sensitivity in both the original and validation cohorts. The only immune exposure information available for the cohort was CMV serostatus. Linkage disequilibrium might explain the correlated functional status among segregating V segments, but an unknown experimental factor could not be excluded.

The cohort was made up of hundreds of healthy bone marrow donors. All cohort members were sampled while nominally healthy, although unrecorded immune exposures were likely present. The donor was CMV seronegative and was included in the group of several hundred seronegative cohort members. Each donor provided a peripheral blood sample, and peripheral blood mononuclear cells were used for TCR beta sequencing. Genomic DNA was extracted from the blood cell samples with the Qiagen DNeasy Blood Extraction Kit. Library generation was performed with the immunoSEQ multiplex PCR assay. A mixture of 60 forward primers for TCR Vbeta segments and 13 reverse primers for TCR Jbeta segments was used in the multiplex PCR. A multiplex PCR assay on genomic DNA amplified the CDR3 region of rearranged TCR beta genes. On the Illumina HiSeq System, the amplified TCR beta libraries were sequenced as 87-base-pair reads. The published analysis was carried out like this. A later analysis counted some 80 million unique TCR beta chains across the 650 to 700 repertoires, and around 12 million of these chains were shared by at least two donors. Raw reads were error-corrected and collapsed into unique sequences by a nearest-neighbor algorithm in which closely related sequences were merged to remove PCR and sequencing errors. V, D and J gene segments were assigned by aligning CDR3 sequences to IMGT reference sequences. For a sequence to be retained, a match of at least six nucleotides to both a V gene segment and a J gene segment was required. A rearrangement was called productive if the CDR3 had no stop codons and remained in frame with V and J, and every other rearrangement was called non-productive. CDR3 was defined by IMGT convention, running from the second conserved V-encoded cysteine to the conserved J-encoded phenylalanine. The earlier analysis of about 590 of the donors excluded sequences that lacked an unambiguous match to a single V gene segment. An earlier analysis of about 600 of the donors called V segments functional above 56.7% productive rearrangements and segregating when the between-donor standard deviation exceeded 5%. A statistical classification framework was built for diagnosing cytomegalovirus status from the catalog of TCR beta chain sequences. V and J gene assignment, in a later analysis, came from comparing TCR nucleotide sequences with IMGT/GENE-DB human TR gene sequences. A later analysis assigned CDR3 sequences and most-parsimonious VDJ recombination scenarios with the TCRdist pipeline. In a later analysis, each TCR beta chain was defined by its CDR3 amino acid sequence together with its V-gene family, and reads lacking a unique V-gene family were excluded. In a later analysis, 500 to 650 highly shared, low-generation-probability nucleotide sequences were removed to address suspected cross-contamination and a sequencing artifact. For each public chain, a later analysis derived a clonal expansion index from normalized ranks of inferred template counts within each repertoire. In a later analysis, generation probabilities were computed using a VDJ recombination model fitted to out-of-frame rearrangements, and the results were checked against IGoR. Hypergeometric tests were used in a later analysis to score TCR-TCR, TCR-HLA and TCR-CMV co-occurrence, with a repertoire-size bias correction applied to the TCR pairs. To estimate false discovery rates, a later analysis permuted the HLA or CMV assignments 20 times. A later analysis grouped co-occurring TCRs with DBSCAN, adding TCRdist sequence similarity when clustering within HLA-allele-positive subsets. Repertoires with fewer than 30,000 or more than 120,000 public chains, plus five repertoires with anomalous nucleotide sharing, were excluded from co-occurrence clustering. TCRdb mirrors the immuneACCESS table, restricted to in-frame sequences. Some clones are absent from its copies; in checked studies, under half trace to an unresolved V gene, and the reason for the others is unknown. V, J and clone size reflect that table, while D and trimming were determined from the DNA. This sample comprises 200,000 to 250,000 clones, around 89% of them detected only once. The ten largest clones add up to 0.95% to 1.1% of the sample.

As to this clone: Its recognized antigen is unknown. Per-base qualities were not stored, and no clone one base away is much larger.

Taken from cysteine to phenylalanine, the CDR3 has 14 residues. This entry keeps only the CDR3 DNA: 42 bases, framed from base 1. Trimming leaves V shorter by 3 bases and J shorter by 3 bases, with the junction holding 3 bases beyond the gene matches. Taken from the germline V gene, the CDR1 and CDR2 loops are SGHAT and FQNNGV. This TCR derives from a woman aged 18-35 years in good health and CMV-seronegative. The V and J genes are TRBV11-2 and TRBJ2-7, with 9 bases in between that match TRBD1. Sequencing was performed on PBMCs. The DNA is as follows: TGTGCCAGCAGCTTCGGACAGGGGAGCTACGAGCAGTACTTC. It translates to CASSFGQGSYEQYF.